This T cell receptor (beta chain) is drawn from a study of control samples from healthy donors and cancer patients (dated by TCRdb to about 2020). As encoded in the germline V gene, CDR1 is SGHTS while CDR2 is YDEGEE. Its CDR3 holds 11 amino acids, cysteine through phenylalanine. Only the CDR3 portion is preserved as DNA: 33 bases, with reading frame beginning at the first base. V loses 3 bases of germline sequence and J loses 3 bases, and the interval between the two ends is 1 base. Note on this clone: Its antigen is not yet known. Nothing much larger sits one base from this clone, and base qualities are not available.

Libraries came from the immunoSEQ multiplex PCR assay. In TCRdb, the immuneACCESS table is reduced to in-frame sequences with V and J assigned. These tables do not hold every clone; where another copy was compared, an unresolved V gene accounts for under half, and the others remain unexplained. In this sample the table shows approximately 170,000 clones, 90% to 95% of which occur a single time. The ten most abundant clones make up approximately 1.5% of the sample. Sequences were obtained from blood. The V and J genes are TRBV5-8 and TRBJ1-3; the D gene lacks a confident call. This TCR was recovered from a woman aged 25 to 39 in good health. This receptor carries the CDR3 CASSYGNTIYF. The DNA is TGTGCCAGCAGCTATGGAAACACCATATATTTT.